This TCR beta chain was obtained from a study of beta chain features in type 1 diabetes. Study-level points and caveats: Researchers report that Type 1 diabetes patients had moderately but significantly shorter TCRB CDR3s across all four CD4+ subsets. It was not settled here whether HLA type affects TCRB rearrangement.

Every isolated RNA sample was fully reverse transcribed, so sequencing captured expressed TCRB transcripts. Deep immunoSEQ sequencing covered naive, central memory and regulatory T cell samples. Here immunoSEQ multiplex PCR was the method, and the copy in TCRdb shows in-frame clones only, minus some. The sample lists 300,000 to 350,000 clones; less than 10% were seen once. A few counts support this clone. The antigen remains undetermined. This CDR3 is 15 amino acids long. Between the trimmed V and J ends, which lost 0 bases and 4 bases, there was a span of 12 bases. Germline CDR1 reads SGHTA; CDR2 reads FQGTGA.

This receptor was obtained from a woman aged 18-30 years in good health. The sequencing sample was made of central memory CD4+ T cells from blood. The chain combines TRBV7-3 with TRBJ2-5, with D perhaps TRBD2 (6 bases). Here the CDR3 reads CASSLTGLGGETQYF. The CDR3 DNA is TGTGCCAGCAGCTTAACAGGACTGGGGGGAGAGACCCAGTACTTC.